This TCR beta chain was recovered during a study of primary melanoma T cells and metastatic recurrence. Study-wide points: A tumor T-cell fraction above 20% appeared protective.

Comments on this clone: No antigen is known for it.

Germline lookup yields CDR1 LNHDA and CDR2 SQIVND (reference sequence). V was trimmed by 3 bases and J by 3 bases, leaving 15 bases between them. This CDR3 is 16 amino acids long. Sequencing used immunoSEQ multiplex PCR; TCRdb keeps in-frame clones, though not all of them. The data hold around 400 clones, with more than 70% observed a single time. The TCR comes from a human donor with melanoma. Sequencing was carried out using melanoma tumor tissue. V and J are TRBV19 and TRBJ2-1; D may be TRBD1 or TRBD2 (5 bases each). CDR3 nucleotides: TGTGCCAGTAGTATTGGGTGGGGGACGGACTACAATGAGCAGTTCTTC. This translates into CASSIGWGTDYNEQFF. The whole variable domain, remainder taken from reference TRBV19 and TRBJ2-1, is DGGITQSPKYLFRKEGQNVTLSCEQNLNHDAMYWYRQDPGQGLRLIYYSQIVNDFQKGDIAEGYSVSREKKESFPLTVTSAQKNPTAFYLCASSIGWGTDYNEQFFGPGTRLTVL.